This entry lists 2 T cell receptor beta chains sequenced from one sample in a study of regulatory T cells in long-lasting Graves disease. Time point here: persistent/refractory GD, antithyroid drugs over 5 years with positive TRAb. From PBMCs, RNA was extracted and then used to make the TCR library. According to the study, TCR beta libraries were built with iRepertoire HTBI primers and CDR3-region Arm-PCR. TCRdb called the multiplex PCR reads again in MiXCR, with one record for every CDR3 protein. Of some 370,000 distinct CDR3 sequences in the sample, 23% were seen once. The sample here was peripheral blood mononuclear cells (PBMCs), taken when the disease was refractory, from a patient treated with antithyroid drugs. The receptors come from a woman between 40 and 50 years old with Graves disease.

As to this clonotype: A read error may be the cause here, since a much bigger clone is one base away. The chain employs TRBV28 and TRBJ2-7; D is possibly TRBD2 (5 bases). The CDR3 has 13 amino acids. From germline, CDR1 is MDHEN and CDR2 SYDVKM. CDR3 sequence: CASSPPGIGERYF. CDR3 nucleotides: TGTGCCAGCAGTCCCCCCGGGATTGGCGAGCGGTACTTC.

This clonotype was seen at least ten times. The rearrangement uses TRBV11-2 and TRBJ2-7; 11 positions agree with TRBD1. CDR3 length equals 16 residues. The trim removed 1 base at V and 4 bases at J, leaving 6 bases unmatched. Germline CDR1 SGHAT, CDR2 FQNNGV. In DNA, the CDR3 is TGTGCCAGCAGCTTAGTCGGGGGGACAGGGGGGTACGAGCAGTACTTC. Encoded protein: CASSLVGGTGGYEQYF.